This T cell receptor (beta chain) comes out of a study of CD8 T cells in Susac syndrome. Study-wide context: The sequenced Susac syndrome patients comprised five or six with active disease and roughly eight in remission. Study conclusions and caveats: Total CD8+ and CD8+ TEMRA repertoires contained sixteen and five Susac-specific public clones, respectively.

Germline V lookup: CDR1 MNHEY, CDR2 SMNVEV (reference sequence). Between the trimmed V and J ends, which lost 5 bases and 7 bases, there was a span of 6 bases. This CDR3 is built from 12 residues. Of note for this clonotype: Its specificity is not known.

Negative isolation was used for CD8+ and CD4+ T cells and FACS enrichment for TEMRA cells. The authors reverse transcribed about 0.5 to 1 ug RNA with random hexamers. TCRdb redid the calling of the immunoSEQ multiplex PCR reads with MiXCR, one entry per CDR3 protein. The table includes 120,000 or so distinct CDR3 sequences, around 96% detected once. The chain carries TRBV27 and TRBJ1-6, with no clear D. This receptor was taken from a human donor with Susac syndrome. The source material was CD8+ T cells from PBMCs. This chain's CDR3 is CASSPFNSPLHF. CDR3 nucleotide sequence: TGTGCCAGCAGTCCCTTCAATTCACCCCTCCACTTT.